This T cell receptor beta chain was sequenced during a study of shared T cell receptors in the human thymus. Data came from immunoSEQ multiplex PCR; TCRdb stores just in-frame clones and leaves some out. The sample includes hundreds of thousands of clones, around 87% seen only once; the top ten take 0.0095% to 0.013%. Trimming removed 3 bases at V and 0 bases at J, with 21 bases between. The CDR3 is 18 amino acids. Germline CDR1 and CDR2: SNHLY and FYNNEI. The same data also contributed to another study, on human thymus T cells. That publication notes: Thymus tissue was removed during corrective cardiac surgery. Apparent skewing of V and J gene usage characterized both thymic and blood repertoires.

The clonotype originates from a boy in the first two years of life with a congenital heart defect. Sequenced: thymocytes. V usage is TRBV2 and J usage is TRBJ2-7, with D uncertain. CDR3 amino acids: CASSDVFVVQEISYEQYF. The CDR3 DNA reads TGTGCCAGCAGTGACGTTTTCGTGGTGCAGGAAATCTCCTACGAGCAGTACTTC. The variable domain in full, completed from reference TRBV2 and TRBJ2-7, reads EPEVTQTPSHQVTQMGQEVILRCVPISNHLYFYWYRQILGQKVEFLVSFYNNEISEKSEIFDDQFSVERPDGSNFTLKIRSTKLEDSAMYFCASSDVFVVQEISYEQYFGPGTRLTVT.